This T cell receptor (beta chain) was observed in a study of monozygotic twins with inflammatory bowel disease. Findings and caveats of the study: Clonotype sharing was lower in IBD patients than healthy twins, most markedly with disease activity. On the inverse Simpson index, IBD patients scored lower for TCRbeta diversity than healthy co-twins.

Concerning this clonotype itself: Its antigen is unknown.

The germline CDR1 and CDR2 sequences are SGHRS and YFSETQ. This CDR3 comprises 14 residues. Whole blood that had not undergone T cell sorting provided the isolated total RNA. UMIs that had a 6-nucleotide sample barcode were put in using template switching. After re-calling the 5' RACE reads, TCRdb lists one entry per CDR3 protein, DNA absent. In all, the sample yields some 150,000 distinct CDR3 sequences. This sequence joins TRBV5-1 and TRBJ2-2. The sequenced sample consisted of blood. The TCR comes from a human donor with ulcerative colitis or Crohn's disease, or a healthy co-twin of an affected twin (not recorded which). The CDR3 reads CASSLVLDTGELFF.